Included here is one TCR beta chain sequence, with context. In making diagnoses, clinical symptoms, serum thyroxine and TRAb, thyroid ultrasound and orbital computed tomography were all used. This CDR3 has 14 amino acids. Germline-derived CDR1 and CDR2 are MNHEY and SMNVEV (reference sequence). The germline V and J ends were trimmed by 0 bases and 6 bases, with 11 bases remaining between them. This record comes from a study of T cells in Graves' hyperthyroidism and ophthalmopathy. Study summary: Peripheral blood sampling occurred at initial diagnosis, before any treatment.

Amplification targeted TCR beta CDR3 regions from RNA transcripts. The HTBI set primed first-round TCR CDR3 RT-PCR. TCRdb analysed the multiplex PCR reads with MiXCR anew, one entry per CDR3 protein. The top ten hold around a third of the sample, which has about 300,000 distinct CDR3 sequences, approximately 17% seen once. V and J are TRBV27 and TRBJ1-2, with D uncertain. The sequenced material came from blood. The sequence derives from a man aged 25 to 40 with Graves' hyperthyroidism. CDR3 nucleotides: TGTGCCAGCAGTTTATCTAATAATCGAGATGGCTACACCTTC. Translated: CASSLSNNRDGYTF.